This T cell receptor beta chain was captured by sequencing in a study of T-cell reconstitution after alpha-beta-depleted transplantation in children. Trimming removed 3 bases from V and 0 bases from J; junction bases left unmatched: 5. The CDR3 loop spans 16 amino acids. This clonotype was seen repeatedly, ten times or more. Researchers prepared the TCRbeta library using unique molecular identifiers, the study reports. MiXCR, applied by TCRdb to the PCR reads, yields one record per CDR3 protein. The sample lists under 450,000 distinct CDR3 sequences, roughly 13% occurring once. Sequencing used PBMCs, obtained from the stem cell graft. The receptor was derived from a human donor who donated a stem cell graft to a child with Fanconi anemia. The chain has TRBV12-3 or TRBV12-4 and TRBJ1-3; 7 positions match TRBD1. CDR3 region: CASSLLQGSSGNTIYF. In nucleotides, the CDR3 is TGTGCCAGCAGTTTGTTACAGGGGAGCTCTGGAAACACCATATATTTT.